The sequence of this TCR beta chain was determined in a study of T cells expressing NK-cell markers. Study details: Most of the eight sequenced donors were classified as HCMV-seropositive, and one was classified as seronegative.

Germline assignment: CDR1 SGHRS and CDR2 YFSETQ. The CDR3 sequence is 15 residues long. TCRdb re-called the 5' RACE reads and gives one entry per CDR3 protein, without DNA. This sample contains 440,000 or so distinct CDR3 sequences. This rearrangement joins TRBV5-1 to TRBJ2-3; TCRdb designates TRBD1, a call that cannot be tested without DNA. The sequencing sample was made of blood T cells: a sorted CD56 or NKG2C T cell subset, CD4+ or CD8+ T cells, or bulk PBMC T cells (not recorded which). This sequence was found in a woman between 18 and 70 years old in good health. The CDR3 spells CASTPASSSTDTQYF.